The TCR beta chain described here comes from a study of cytomegalovirus exposure and HLA in healthy donors. Looking at the study overall: Earlier, about 180 million T cells were analyzed, and some 120 million unique TCR beta sequences were found among them. Membership in the Caucasian-associated ancestry cluster was found for 65% to 85% of around 380 genotyped donors. Whole-study results and caveats: Per published reports, the classifier diagnosed cytomegalovirus status with high specificity and sensitivity.

Primers included in the PCR were 60 Vbeta and 13 Jbeta primers. The assay was immunoSEQ multiplex PCR, and TCRdb's table has in-frame clones only and misses some. This table has 95,000 to 120,000 clones, over 55% appearing once. For this clone: Its target is unknown.

V was pared by 3 bases and J by 4 bases, with 2 bases of the junction left unmatched. The germline V gene encodes CDR1 LNHNV and CDR2 YYDKDF (reference sequence). This CDR3 is 14 amino acids long. The TCR was taken from a man aged 18 to 29 in good health and CMV-seropositive. Sequencing input: PBMCs. The chain is built from TRBV15 and TRBJ1-2; TRBD1 aligns across 10 bases. The CDR3 is CATSRTGGGYGYTF. For the CDR3, the DNA is TGTGCCACCAGCAGGACAGGGGGCGGCTATGGCTACACCTTC.